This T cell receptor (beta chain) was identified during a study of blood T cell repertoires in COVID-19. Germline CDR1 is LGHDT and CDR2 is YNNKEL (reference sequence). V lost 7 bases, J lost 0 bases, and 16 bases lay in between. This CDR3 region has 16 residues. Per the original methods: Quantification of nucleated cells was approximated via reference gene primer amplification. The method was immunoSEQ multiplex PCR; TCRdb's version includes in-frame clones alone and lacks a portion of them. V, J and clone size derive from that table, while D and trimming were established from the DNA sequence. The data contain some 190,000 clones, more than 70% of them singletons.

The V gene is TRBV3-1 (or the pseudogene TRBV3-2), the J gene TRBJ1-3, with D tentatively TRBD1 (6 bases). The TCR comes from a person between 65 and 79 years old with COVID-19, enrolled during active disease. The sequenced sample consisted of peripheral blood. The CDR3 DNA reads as TGTGCCAGCACGAAGGGGGAGCGATACTCTGGAAACACCATATATTTT. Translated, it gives CASTKGERYSGNTIYF.